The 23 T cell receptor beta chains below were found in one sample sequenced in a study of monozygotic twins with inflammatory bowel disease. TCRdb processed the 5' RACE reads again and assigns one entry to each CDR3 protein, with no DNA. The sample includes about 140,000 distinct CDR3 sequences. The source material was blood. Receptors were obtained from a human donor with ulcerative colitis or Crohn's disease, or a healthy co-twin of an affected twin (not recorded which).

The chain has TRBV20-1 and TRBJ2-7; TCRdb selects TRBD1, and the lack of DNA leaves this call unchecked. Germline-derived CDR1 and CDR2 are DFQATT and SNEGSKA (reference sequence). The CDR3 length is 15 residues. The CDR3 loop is CSARLFSEPPYEQYF.

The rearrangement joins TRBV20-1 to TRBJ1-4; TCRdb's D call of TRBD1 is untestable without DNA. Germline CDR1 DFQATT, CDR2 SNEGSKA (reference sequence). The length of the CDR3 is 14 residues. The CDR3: CSAAQGGANEKLFF.

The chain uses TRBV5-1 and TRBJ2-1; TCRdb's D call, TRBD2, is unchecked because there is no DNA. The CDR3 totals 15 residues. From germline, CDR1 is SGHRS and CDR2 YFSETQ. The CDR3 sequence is CASSLELAGGNEQFF. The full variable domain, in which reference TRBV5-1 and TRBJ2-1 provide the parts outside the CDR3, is KAGVTQTPRYLIKTRGQQVTLSCSPISGHRSVSWYQQTPGQGLQFLFEYFSETQRNKGNFPGRFSGRQFSNSRSEMNVSTLELGDSALYLCASSLELAGGNEQFFGPGTRLTVL.

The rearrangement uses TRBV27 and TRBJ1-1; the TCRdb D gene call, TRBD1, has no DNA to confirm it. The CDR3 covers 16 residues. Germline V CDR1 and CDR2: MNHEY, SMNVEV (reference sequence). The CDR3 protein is CASSLESGIGNTEAFF.

The CDR3: CASRLGTSGSTDTQYF. The V call is TRBV5-5, the J call TRBJ2-3; the D call from TCRdb, TRBD2, cannot be confirmed without DNA. This CDR3 comprises 16 residues. Germline V gene lookup returns CDR1 SGHKS and CDR2 YYEKEE (reference sequence).

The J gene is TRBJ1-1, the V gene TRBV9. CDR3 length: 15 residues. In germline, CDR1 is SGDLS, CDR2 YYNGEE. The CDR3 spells CASSVSPGLNTEAFF.

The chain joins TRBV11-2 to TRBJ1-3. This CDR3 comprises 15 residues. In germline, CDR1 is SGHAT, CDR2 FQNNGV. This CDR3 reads CASRHPGGPGNTIYF.

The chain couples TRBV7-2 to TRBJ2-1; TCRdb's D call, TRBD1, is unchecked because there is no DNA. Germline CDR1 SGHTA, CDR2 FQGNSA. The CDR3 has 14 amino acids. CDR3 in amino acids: CASSYPRVYNEQFF.

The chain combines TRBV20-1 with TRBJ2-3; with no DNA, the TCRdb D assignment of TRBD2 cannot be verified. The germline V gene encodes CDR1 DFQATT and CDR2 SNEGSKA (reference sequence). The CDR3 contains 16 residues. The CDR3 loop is CSARELAGGPTDTQYF.

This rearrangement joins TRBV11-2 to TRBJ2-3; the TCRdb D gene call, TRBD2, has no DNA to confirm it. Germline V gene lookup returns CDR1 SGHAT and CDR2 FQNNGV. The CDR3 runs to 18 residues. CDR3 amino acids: CASSTDARTSGGTDTQYF. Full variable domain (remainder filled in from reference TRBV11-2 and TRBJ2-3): EAGVAQSPRYKIIEKRQSVAFWCNPISGHATLYWYQQILGQGPKLLIQFQNNGVVDDSQLPKDRFSAERLKGVDSTLKIQPAKLEDSAVYLCASSTDARTSGGTDTQYFGPGTRLTVL.

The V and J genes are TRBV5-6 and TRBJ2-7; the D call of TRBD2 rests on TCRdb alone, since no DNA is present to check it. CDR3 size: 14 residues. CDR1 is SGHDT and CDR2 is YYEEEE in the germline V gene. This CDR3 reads CASSLGTSNYKQYF.

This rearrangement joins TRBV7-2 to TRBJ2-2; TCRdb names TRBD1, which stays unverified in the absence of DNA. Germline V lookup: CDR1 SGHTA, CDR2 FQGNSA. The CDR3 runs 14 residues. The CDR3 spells CASTVDGATGELFF. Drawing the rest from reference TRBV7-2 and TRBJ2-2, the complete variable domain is GAGVSQSPSNKVTEKGKDVELRCDPISGHTALYWYRQSLGQGLEFLIYFQGNSAPDKSGLPSDRFSAERTGGSVSTLTIQRTQQEDSAVYLCASTVDGATGELFFGEGSRLTVL.

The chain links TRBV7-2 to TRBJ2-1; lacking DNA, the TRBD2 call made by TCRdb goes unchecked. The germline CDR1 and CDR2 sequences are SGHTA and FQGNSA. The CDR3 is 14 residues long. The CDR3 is CASSLTGSGNEQFF.

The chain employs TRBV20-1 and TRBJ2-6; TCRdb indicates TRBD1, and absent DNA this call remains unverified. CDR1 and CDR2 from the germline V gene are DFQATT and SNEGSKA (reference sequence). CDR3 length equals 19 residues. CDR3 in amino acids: CSAEPGQGSHRSGANVLTF.

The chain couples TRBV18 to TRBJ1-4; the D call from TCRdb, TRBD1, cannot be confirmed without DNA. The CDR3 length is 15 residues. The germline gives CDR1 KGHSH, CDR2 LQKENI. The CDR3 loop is CASSPPTGQGEKLFF.

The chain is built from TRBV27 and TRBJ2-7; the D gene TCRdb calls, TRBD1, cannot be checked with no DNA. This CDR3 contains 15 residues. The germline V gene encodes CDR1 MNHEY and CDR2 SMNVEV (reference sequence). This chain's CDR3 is CASSFSRTGGYEQYF.

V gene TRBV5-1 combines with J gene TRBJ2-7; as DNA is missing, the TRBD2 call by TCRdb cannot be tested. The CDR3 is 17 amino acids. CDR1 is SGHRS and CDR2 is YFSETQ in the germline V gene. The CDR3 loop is CASSLEPSGGTAYEQYF.

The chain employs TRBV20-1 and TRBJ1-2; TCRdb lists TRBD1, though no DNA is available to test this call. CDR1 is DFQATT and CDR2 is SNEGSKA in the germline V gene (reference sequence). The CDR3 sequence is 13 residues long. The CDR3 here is CSARTDHNYGYTF.

The CDR3 spells CASSPGTRGPTEAFF. The chain links TRBV19 to TRBJ1-1; TCRdb indicates TRBD1, and absent DNA this call remains unverified. The CDR3 runs 15 residues. Per germline, CDR1 LNHDA and CDR2 SQIVND (reference sequence).

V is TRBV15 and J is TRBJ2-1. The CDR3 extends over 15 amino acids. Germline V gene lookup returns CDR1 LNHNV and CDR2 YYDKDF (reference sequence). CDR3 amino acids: CATSRDYEPYNEQFF.

The CDR3 is CASSLIRTGSNEQYF. The chain has TRBV7-2 and TRBJ2-7; TCRdb returns TRBD2, unconfirmable since there is no DNA. The CDR3 consists of 15 residues. Per the germline V gene, CDR1 is SGHTA and CDR2 is FQGNSA.

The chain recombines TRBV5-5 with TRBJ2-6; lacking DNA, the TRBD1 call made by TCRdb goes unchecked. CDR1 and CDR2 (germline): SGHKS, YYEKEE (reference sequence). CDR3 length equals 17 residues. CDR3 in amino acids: CASSLVPQGVGANVLTF.

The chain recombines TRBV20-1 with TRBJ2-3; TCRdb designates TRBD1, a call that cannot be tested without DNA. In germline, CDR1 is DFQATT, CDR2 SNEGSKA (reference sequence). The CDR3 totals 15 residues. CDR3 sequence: CSAPTGGTSTDTQYF.